This T cell receptor (beta chain) was retrieved from a study of shared clonotypes between healthy human individuals. As to this clone: Its antigen is still unknown.

The CDR3 loop spans 15 amino acids. V trimming: 2 bases; J trimming: 4 bases; junction bases outside the gene matches: 4. CDR1 and CDR2 (germline): MNHNY, SVGAGI (reference sequence). This table comes from immunoSEQ multiplex PCR, and its TCRdb copy is limited to in-frame clones, with some not included. The data show 800,000 to 1,200,000 clones, approximately 78% seen once. Study results and caveats: Shared across a few donors were roughly 4.8% of the naive CD4 clonotypes.

The sample consisted of memory CD4+ T cells from PBMCs. Subset described: CD45RA-negative fraction. The source of this sequence is a man between 18 and 35 years old in good health. Some clones in this sample may be carry-over from other donors' samples. This chain uses TRBV6-6 with TRBJ1-3; 8 positions match TRBD1. CDR3 amino acids: CASSYPGQVGNTIYF. The DNA for the CDR3 is TGTGCCAGCAGTTACCCGGGACAGGTCGGAAACACCATATATTTT.